This note documents a single T cell receptor beta chain sequence. Per the study methods: Cell counts per sample came from amplifying reference gene primers. Produced via immunoSEQ multiplex PCR; TCRdb's table is partial and in-frame only. V and J calls and clone size are as listed in that table; D and trimming were resolved from the DNA. The profile shows almost 200,000 clones, 85% to 90% of them singletons. This sample was taken from a study of blood T cell repertoires in COVID-19. Turning to the study itself: COVID-19 samples collected from the United States, Italy and Spain covered acute and convalescent phases. T cells, B-cell-depleted T cells, or PBMCs supplied cDNA or gDNA.

The CDR3 contains 16 residues. Per germline, CDR1 SNHLY and CDR2 FYNNEI. The V and J ends lost 4 bases and 7 bases, in that order; junction bases with no gene match: 10. The J gene is TRBJ1-6, the V gene TRBV2; 7 bases agree with TRBD1. The receptor's source is a woman in her seventies with acute or convalescent COVID-19. Sequencing used peripheral blood. CDR3 bases: TGTGCCAGCAGTGGCGTCGGGGGACAGTTCAATTCACCCCTCCACTTT. It codes for CASSGVGGQFNSPLHF.